This TCR beta chain came from a study of T cells in Graves' hyperthyroidism and ophthalmopathy. Using RNA transcripts as the source, TCR beta CDR3 regions were amplified. The primer set for the first-round RT-PCR of the TCR CDR3 was HTBI. Each CDR3 protein is one row after TCRdb ran MiXCR on the multiplex PCR reads. The sample gives about 300,000 distinct CDR3 sequences, around 17% of which show up once; approximately 31% is in the top ten. Investigators excluded patients with uncontrolled infection, other autoimmune disease, pregnancy or lactation. Note on this clonotype: This may be a read error, as it is one base from a much larger clone.

The CDR3 has 14 amino acids. Germline loops: CDR1 SGHTA, CDR2 FQGNSA. Sequencing input: blood. The chain employs TRBV7-2 and TRBJ2-7; D is possibly TRBD1 (6 bases). The receptor comes from a man aged 25-45 years with Graves' hyperthyroidism. In DNA, the CDR3 is TGTGCCCGCAGCCATGGGGGCGAGAACTACGAGCAGTACTTC. The encoded protein is CARSHGGENYEQYF.